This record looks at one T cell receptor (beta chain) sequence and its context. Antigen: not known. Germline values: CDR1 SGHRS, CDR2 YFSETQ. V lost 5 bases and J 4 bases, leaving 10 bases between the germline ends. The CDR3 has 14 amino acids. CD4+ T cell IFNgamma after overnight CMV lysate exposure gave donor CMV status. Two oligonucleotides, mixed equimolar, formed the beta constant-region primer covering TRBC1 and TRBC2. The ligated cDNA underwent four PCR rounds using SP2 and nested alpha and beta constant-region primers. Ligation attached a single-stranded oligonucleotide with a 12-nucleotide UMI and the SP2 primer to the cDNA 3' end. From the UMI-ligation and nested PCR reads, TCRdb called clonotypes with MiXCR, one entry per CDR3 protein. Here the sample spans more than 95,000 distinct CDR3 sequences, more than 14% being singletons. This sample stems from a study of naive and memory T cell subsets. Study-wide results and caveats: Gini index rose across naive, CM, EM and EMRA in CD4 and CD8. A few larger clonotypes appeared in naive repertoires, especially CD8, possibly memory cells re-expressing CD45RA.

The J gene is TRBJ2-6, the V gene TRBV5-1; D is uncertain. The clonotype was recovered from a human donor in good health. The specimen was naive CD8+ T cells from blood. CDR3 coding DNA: TGCGCCAGCAGGGACCCGGTCGGGGCCAACGTCCTGACTTTC. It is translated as CASRDPVGANVLTF. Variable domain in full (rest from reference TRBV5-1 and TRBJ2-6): KAGVTQTPRYLIKTRGQQVTLSCSPISGHRSVSWYQQTPGQGLQFLFEYFSETQRNKGNFPGRFSGRQFSNSRSEMNVSTLELGDSALYLCASRDPVGANVLTFGAGSRLTVL.